Following are 3 T cell receptor beta chains from one sample sequenced in a study of cytomegalovirus exposure and HLA in healthy donors. Primers: 60 Vbeta forward and 13 Jbeta reverse. TCRdb keeps only in-frame clones here, not all; method: immunoSEQ multiplex PCR. The repertoire includes 81,000 or so clones, more than 70% of them detected once, and around 4% sits in the top ten. The sample consisted of PBMCs. The receptors were gathered from a man in his 60s in good health and CMV-seronegative.

This clone was seen a handful of times. The chain couples TRBV6-4 to TRBJ2-3; D is uncertain. CDR3 length: 14 residues. Trimming stripped 6 bases from V and 0 bases from J, with 10 bases between. In germline, CDR1 is MRHNA, CDR2 SNTAGT. In DNA, the CDR3 is TGTGCCAGCAGCCCGATGGCTAGCACAGATACGCAGTATTTT. Translation gives CASSPMASTDTQYF.

J is TRBJ1-5 and V is TRBV11-1, with 7 bases lining up with TRBD1. The V gene end was trimmed by 5 bases and the J gene end by 6 bases; junction bases not matched to a gene: 7. The CDR3 runs 14 residues. CDR1 and CDR2 (germline): SGHAT, FQDESV (reference sequence). The CDR3 loop is CASSPDRAVQPQHF. DNA of the CDR3: TGTGCCAGCAGCCCTGACAGGGCGGTTCAGCCCCAGCATTTT.

The CDR3 bases are TGTGCCAGCAGCTTGGGGGGCATGGGACTAGCGGGGGGACGAGGCTACGAGCAGTACTTC. Translated: CASSLGGMGLAGGRGYEQYF. This chain uses TRBV7-3 with TRBJ2-7; TRBD2 matches at 15 bases. CDR1 is SGHTA, CDR2 FQGTGA, per germline. This CDR3 spans 20 amino acids. Unmatched junction bases numbered 15, after V lost 3 bases and J lost 3 bases.